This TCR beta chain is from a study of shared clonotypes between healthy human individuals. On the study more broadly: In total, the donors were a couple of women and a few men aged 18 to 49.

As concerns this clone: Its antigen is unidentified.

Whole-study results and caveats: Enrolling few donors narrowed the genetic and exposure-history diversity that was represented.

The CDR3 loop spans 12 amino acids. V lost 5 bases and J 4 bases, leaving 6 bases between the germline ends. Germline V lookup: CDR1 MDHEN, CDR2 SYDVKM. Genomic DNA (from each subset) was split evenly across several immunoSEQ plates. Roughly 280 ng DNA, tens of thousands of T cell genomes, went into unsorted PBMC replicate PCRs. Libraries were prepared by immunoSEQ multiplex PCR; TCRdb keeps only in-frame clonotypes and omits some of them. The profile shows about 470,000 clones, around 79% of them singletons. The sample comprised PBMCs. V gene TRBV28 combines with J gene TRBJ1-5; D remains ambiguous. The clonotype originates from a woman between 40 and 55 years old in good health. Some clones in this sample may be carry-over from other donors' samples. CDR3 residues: CASSPLNQPQHF. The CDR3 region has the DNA TGTGCCAGCAGTCCACTGAATCAGCCCCAGCATTTT. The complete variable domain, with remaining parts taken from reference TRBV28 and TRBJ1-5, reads DVKVTQSSRYLVKRTGEKVFLECVQDMDHENMFWYRQDPGLGLRLIYFSYDVKMKEKGDIPEGYSVSREKKERFSLILESASTNQTSMYLCASSPLNQPQHFGDGTRLSIL.